This TCR beta chain was captured by sequencing in a study of control samples from healthy donors and cancer patients. Here immunoSEQ multiplex PCR was the method, and the copy in TCRdb shows in-frame clones only, minus some. The data hold 150,000 to 200,000 clones, with roughly 92% observed a single time. The CDR3 consists of 15 residues. Germline values: CDR1 SGHDN, CDR2 FVKESK. J lost 7 bases, V lost 4 bases, and 8 bases had no gene match. The origin of this receptor is a young man in good health. The sequencing input was blood. The rearrangement uses TRBV14 and TRBJ1-4; 8 bases are shared with TRBD1. The DNA for the CDR3 is TGTGCCAGCAGCCCCCTGACAGGGGCGGGTGAAAAACTGTTTTTT. This codes for CASSPLTGAGEKLFF.